These 29 T cell receptor beta chains were sequenced from one sample in a study of quantifying T cell responses using KT2 cells. Study summary: cDNA was made from DNase-treated RNA using alpha and beta constant primers.

A single-stranded UMI oligo with SP2 sequence was ligated to cDNA 3' ends. First-round PCR used roughly 4 cycles and beta primers RC1.1 and RC1.2 covering TRBC1 and TRBC2. One entry per CDR3 protein results from TCRdb running MiXCR on the UMI-ligation and nested PCR reads. The sample has around 56,000 distinct CDR3 sequences; about 12% are singletons. Sequenced: PBMCs spiked with cells of the T cell clone KT2. All receptors come from a human donor.

This clonotype has just a few counts. The V call is TRBV5-1, the J call TRBJ2-4; 9 bases line up with TRBD1. The CDR3 loop spans 15 amino acids. From germline, CDR1 is SGHRS and CDR2 YFSETQ. Trimming took 3 bases from V and 5 from J; bases not matched to a gene: 6. The CDR3 DNA reads TGCGCCAGCAGCTCCCAAGGACAGGGGCAAAACATTCAGTACTTC. Translation gives CASSSQGQGQNIQYF.

The table lists this clonotype with many counts. The rearrangement uses TRBV11-3 and TRBJ1-1, with 7 bases identical to TRBD1. The ends lost 0 bases at V and 0 bases at J; junction bases unmatched: 7. Germline values: CDR1 SGHNT, CDR2 YENEEA. CDR3 length: 17 residues. The CDR3 loop reads CASSLDTGTVMNTEAFF. CDR3 DNA: TGTGCCAGCAGCTTAGATACGGGGACAGTGATGAACACTGAAGCTTTCTTT.

This clonotype was observed at least ten times. This chain links TRBV12-3 or TRBV12-4 with TRBJ2-3; a possible D gene is TRBD2 (6 bases). V lost 6 bases and J 3 bases, leaving 19 bases between the germline ends. The CDR3 has 16 residues. This chain's CDR3 is CASSPGGWGRTDTQYF. The CDR3 nucleotides are TGTGCCAGCAGCCCCGGTGGGTGGGGGAGGACAGATACGCAGTATTTT.

This chain joins TRBV6-1 and TRBJ2-5; TRBD1 matches at 10 bases. Germline V gene data show CDR1 as MNHNS and CDR2 as SASEGT. The CDR3 contains 15 residues. With 6 bases clipped from V and 5 bases from J, the junction kept 9 bases outside the gene matches. CDR3 region: CASRKGQGGLETQYF. DNA for the CDR3: TGTGCCAGCAGGAAAGGACAGGGGGGTTTGGAGACCCAGTACTTC.

The sample holds many counts of this clonotype. This chain joins TRBV6-2 or TRBV6-3 and TRBJ2-7; weak D call: TRBD2 (7 bases). Germline V gives CDR1 MNHEY, CDR2 SVGEGT. CDR3 length: 15 amino acids. The germline V and J ends were trimmed by 6 bases and 2 bases, with 17 bases remaining between them. The CDR3 loop reads CASRWGRGSPYEQYF. In DNA form, the CDR3 reads TGTGCCAGCAGATGGGGGAGGGGGTCCCCCTACGAGCAGTACTTC.

This chain uses TRBV7-2 with TRBJ2-1; 14 bases map to TRBD2. CDR3 length: 17 residues. The V gene's germline CDR1 is SGHTA and CDR2 FQGNSA. V was clipped by 2 bases and J by 6 bases; unmatched bases: 6. CDR3: CASSLTGTSGRFNEQFF. The CDR3 coding sequence is TGTGCCAGCAGCTTAACTGGGACTAGCGGGAGATTCAATGAGCAGTTCTTC.

The gene calls are TRBV12-3 or TRBV12-4 and TRBJ1-4; D unclear. The germline V and J ends were trimmed by 9 bases and 8 bases, with 10 bases remaining between them. The CDR3 spans 11 residues. In DNA, the CDR3 is TGTGCCAGTAATAGTGGAGAAAAACTGTTTTTT. This translates into CASNSGEKLFF.

This clonotype was picked up a small number of times. The chain's CDR3 is CSARNVQGKVSYNEQFF. In DNA form, the CDR3 reads TGCAGTGCTAGAAACGTACAGGGTAAGGTCTCCTACAATGAGCAGTTCTTC. The gene calls are TRBV20-1 and TRBJ2-1; tentatively, D is TRBD1 (6 bases). This CDR3 is built from 17 residues. Germline V gene data show CDR1 as DFQATT and CDR2 as SNEGSKA (reference sequence). V lost 2 bases, J lost 0 bases, and 17 bases lay in between.

This clonotype was observed a handful of times. The chain uses TRBV2 and TRBJ1-1; 9 bases fit TRBD1. CDR3 size: 13 residues. CDR1 is SNHLY and CDR2 is FYNNEI in the germline V gene. V shed 5 bases and J 6 bases; nucleotides not matched to a gene: 4. The CDR3 nucleotides are TGTGCCAGCAGTCCCACAGGGGGCCCTGAAGCTTTCTTT. It specifies CASSPTGGPEAFF.

The V call is TRBV21-1, the J call TRBJ2-1; the listed D gene, TRBD2, was not tested against the DNA. TRBV21-1 is tagged as a pseudogene. CDR3 length: 16 amino acids. The CDR3 DNA is TGTGCCAGCAGCAAAGGGCCTAGCGCAATTTACAATGAGCAGTTCTTC. It yields the protein CASSKGPSAIYNEQFF.

J is TRBJ2-7 and V is TRBV18, with D tentatively TRBD2 (6 bases). Trimming removed 6 bases at V and 6 bases at J, with 12 bases between. The CDR3 runs 12 residues. CDR1 and CDR2 (germline): KGHSH, LQKENI. The CDR3 reads CASSDTSSEQYF. For the CDR3, the DNA is TGTGCCAGCTCCGACACTAGCTCCGAGCAGTACTTC.

This clonotype was counted between two and nine times. The chain employs TRBV12-3 or TRBV12-4 and TRBJ2-7; D may match TRBD1 or TRBD2 (5 bases each). V was shortened by 4 bases and J by 1 base, with 11 bases between the two germline ends. The CDR3 covers 14 residues. This chain's CDR3 is CASSYRSGSYEQYF. DNA for the CDR3: TGTGCCAGCAGTTACAGGTCGGGGTCCTACGAGCAGTACTTC.

V and J are TRBV4-1 and TRBJ1-2; D may be TRBD1 (5 bases). CDR1 is MGHRA, CDR2 YSYEKL, per germline. Trimming removed 8 bases at V and 6 bases at J, with 16 bases between. This CDR3 spans 13 amino acids. CDR3 in DNA: TGCGCCAGCGGAGACAGATCATTCGATGGCTACACCTTC. Its translation: CASGDRSFDGYTF.

This clonotype was seen more than once but under ten times. This rearrangement joins TRBV18 to TRBJ2-7, with 7 bases that match TRBD1. From germline, CDR1 is KGHSH and CDR2 LQKENI. The length of the CDR3 is 14 residues. Trimming removed 3 bases from V and 0 bases from J; junction bases left unmatched: 2. CDR3: CASSPRGSSYEQYF. The CDR3 DNA follows: TGTGCCAGCTCACCCAGGGGGAGCTCCTACGAGCAGTACTTC.

This chain links TRBV15 with TRBJ2-1, with D possibly matching TRBD1 (5 bases). The CDR3 loop spans 15 amino acids. Trimming removed 5 bases from V and 10 bases from J, with 21 bases in between. Per the germline V gene, CDR1 is LNHNV and CDR2 is YYDKDF (reference sequence). CDR3 in amino acids: CATSLAGPPKGEQFF. CDR3 coding DNA: TGTGCCACCAGCCTGGCTGGACCACCCAAGGGGGAGCAGTTCTTC.

The chain links TRBV7-9 to TRBJ2-1; weak D call: TRBD2 (5 bases). The length of the CDR3 is 14 residues. Germline-derived CDR1 and CDR2 are SEHNR and FQNEAQ (reference sequence). V gave up 4 bases and J gave up 0 bases, with 7 bases separating them. The CDR3 DNA sequence: TGTGCCAGCAGCTCCGCGGGCTCCTACAATGAGCAGTTCTTC. Protein: CASSSAGSYNEQFF.

This clonotype was observed many times. V and J are TRBV4-1 and TRBJ1-1; D not certain. V lost 0 bases and J 4 bases, leaving 6 bases between the germline ends. Germline V gives CDR1 MGHRA, CDR2 YSYEKL. The CDR3 length is 13 residues. The CDR3 is CASSQDRITEAFF. CDR3 DNA sequence: TGCGCCAGCAGCCAAGATAGAATCACTGAAGCTTTCTTT.

In this sample, this clonotype turned up many times. The chain combines TRBV6-4 with TRBJ2-2; D is unresolved. This CDR3 has 15 residues. V was clipped by 0 bases and J by 5 bases, with 10 bases between them. Germline V gene sequence: CDR1 MRHNA, CDR2 SNTAGT. The CDR3 coding sequence is TGTGCCAGCAGTGACTCGAACTCCGTGACCGGGGAGCTGTTTTTT. Protein sequence: CASSDSNSVTGELFF.

This clonotype was found a few times. The chain employs TRBV19 and TRBJ1-2, with 7 bases matching TRBD1. The length of the CDR3 is 14 residues. J gave up 3 bases and V 7 bases, and 8 bases lay outside the gene matches. Germline-derived CDR1 and CDR2 are LNHDA and SQIVND (reference sequence). CDR3 in amino acids: CASNRRDRDYGYTF. CDR3 coding DNA: TGTGCCAGTAACCGCAGAGACAGGGACTATGGCTACACCTTC.

The rearrangement uses TRBV3-1 and TRBJ2-5; 10 nucleotides match TRBD2. CDR1 is LGHDT, CDR2 YNNKEL, per germline (reference sequence). V lost 1 base, J lost 1 base, and 3 bases stayed unmatched. CDR3 length equals 16 residues. The CDR3 loop is CASSQASGGPQETQYF. DNA for the CDR3: TGTGCCAGCAGCCAAGCTAGCGGGGGACCCCAAGAGACCCAGTACTTC.

Here the CDR3 reads CASSSSGKGGELFF. The CDR3 DNA sequence: TGTGCCAGCAGCTCCAGCGGGAAGGGCGGGGAGCTGTTTTTT. This chain connects TRBV7-2 to TRBJ2-2; TRBD2 matches 7 bases. This CDR3 has 14 amino acids. V gave up 4 bases and J gave up 7 bases; unmatched junction bases: 6. Germline CDR1 SGHTA, CDR2 FQGNSA.

This clonotype has ten or more counts. V gene TRBV11-2 combines with J gene TRBJ1-4; D unclear. The CDR3 runs to 16 residues. The germline CDR1 and CDR2 sequences are SGHAT and FQNNGV. Trimming pared 0 bases from V and 7 bases from J, leaving 15 bases between. DNA for the CDR3: TGTGCCAGCAGCTTAGAGTTAGGAATGTGGAGTGAAAAACTGTTTTTT. Translating it yields CASSLELGMWSEKLFF.

The J gene is TRBJ1-1, the V gene TRBV11-3; D not resolved. V shed 0 bases and J shed 8 bases, with 7 bases lying between them. The V gene's germline CDR1 is SGHNT and CDR2 YENEEA. This CDR3 is built from 12 residues. In DNA form, the CDR3 reads TGTGCCAGCAGCTTAGATGCAACAGAAGCTTTCTTT. Translated, it gives CASSLDATEAFF.

The rearrangement joins TRBV6-6 to TRBJ1-5, with a possible D match to TRBD1 (5 bases). Germline CDR1 reads MNHNY; CDR2 reads SVGAGI (reference sequence). Trimming left V 2 bases short and J 1 base short, with 9 bases between. This CDR3 has 15 residues. For the CDR3, the DNA is TGTGCCAGCAGTTACGGACACCTAAGCAATCAGCCCCAGCATTTT. It is translated as CASSYGHLSNQPQHF.

This clonotype was recorded many times. This rearrangement joins TRBV7-9 to TRBJ2-1; weak D call: TRBD2 (6 bases). V dropped 5 bases and J dropped 8 bases, with 16 bases sitting between them. Germline V gene data show CDR1 as SEHNR and CDR2 as FQNEAQ (reference sequence). This CDR3 region has 14 residues. This CDR3 reads CASSSWDFRDEQFF. Here the CDR3 DNA reads TGTGCCAGCAGCAGCTGGGACTTTAGAGATGAGCAGTTCTTC. Complete variable domain (other parts from reference TRBV7-9 and TRBJ2-1): DTGVSQNPRHKITKRGQNVTFRCDPISEHNRLYWYRQTLGQGPEFLTYFQNEAQLEKSRLLSDRFSAERPKGSFSTLEIQRTEQGDSAMYLCASSSWDFRDEQFFGPGTRLTVL.

This clonotype has more than one count but fewer than ten. V usage is TRBV5-6 and J usage is TRBJ1-1; TRBD1 agrees at 9 bases. This CDR3 contains 15 residues. The V and J ends lost 1 base and 4 bases, in that order; junction bases with no gene match: 5. Germline V gene data show CDR1 as SGHDT and CDR2 as YYEEEE. The CDR3 is CASSLNRGQGTEAFF. The CDR3 coding sequence is TGTGCCAGCAGCTTGAACAGGGGGCAGGGCACTGAAGCTTTCTTT.

This clonotype was picked up many times. The V and J genes are TRBV13 and TRBJ2-6; weak D call: TRBD2 (5 bases). CDR1 is PRHDT and CDR2 is FYEKMQ in the germline V gene (reference sequence). The CDR3 loop spans 17 amino acids. V lost 3 bases, J lost 0 bases, and 12 bases lay in between. The CDR3 DNA is TGTGCCAGCAGCTTCGGGGTTTCAAGCTCTGGGGCCAACGTCCTGACTTTC. Translation gives CASSFGVSSSGANVLTF. The entire variable domain, with the rest obtained from reference TRBV13 and TRBJ2-6, is as follows: AAGVIQSPRHLIKEKRETATLKCYPIPRHDTVYWYQQGPGQDPQFLISFYEKMQSDKGSIPDRFSAQQFSDYHSELNMSSLELGDSALYFCASSFGVSSSGANVLTFGAGSRLTVL.

The genes are TRBV6-1 and TRBJ2-7; 9 bases map to TRBD2. The germline V gene encodes CDR1 MNHNS and CDR2 SASEGT. Losses at the gene ends were 7 bases for V and 1 base for J; bases not matched to a gene: 11. This CDR3 has 16 amino acids. The CDR3, as DNA: TGTGCCAGCATTTTCAACCAGCGGGAGGATTCCTACGAGCAGTACTTC. Translation gives CASIFNQREDSYEQYF.

This clonotype has just a few counts. V and J are TRBV6-2 or TRBV6-3 and TRBJ2-7, with 7 bases that match TRBD1. The CDR3 runs to 15 residues. V was clipped by 5 bases and J by 6 bases; unmatched bases: 13. The germline V gene has CDR1 MNHEY and CDR2 SVGEGT. CDR3 in amino acids: CASSRPTGPISEQYF. Written as DNA, the CDR3 is TGTGCCAGCAGTCGGCCGACAGGGCCAATAAGCGAGCAGTACTTC.